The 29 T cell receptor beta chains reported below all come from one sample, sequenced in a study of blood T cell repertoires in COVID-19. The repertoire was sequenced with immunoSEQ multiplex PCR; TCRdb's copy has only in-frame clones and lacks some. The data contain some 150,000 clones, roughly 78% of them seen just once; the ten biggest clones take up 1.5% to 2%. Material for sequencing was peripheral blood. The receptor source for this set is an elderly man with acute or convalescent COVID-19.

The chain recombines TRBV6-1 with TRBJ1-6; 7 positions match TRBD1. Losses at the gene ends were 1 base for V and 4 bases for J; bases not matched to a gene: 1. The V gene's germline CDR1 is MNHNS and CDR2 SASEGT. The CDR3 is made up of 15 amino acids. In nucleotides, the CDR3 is TGTGCCAGCAGTGAAGGGACAGGATATAATTCACCCCTCCACTTT. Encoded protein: CASSEGTGYNSPLHF.

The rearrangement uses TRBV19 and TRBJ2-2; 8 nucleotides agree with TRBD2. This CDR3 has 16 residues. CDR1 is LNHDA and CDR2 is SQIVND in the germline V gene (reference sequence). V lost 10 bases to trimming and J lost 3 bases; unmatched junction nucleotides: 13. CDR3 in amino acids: CATSVTGGLDTGELFF. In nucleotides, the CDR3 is TGTGCCACGAGCGTCACGGGGGGGCTTGACACCGGGGAGCTGTTTTTT.

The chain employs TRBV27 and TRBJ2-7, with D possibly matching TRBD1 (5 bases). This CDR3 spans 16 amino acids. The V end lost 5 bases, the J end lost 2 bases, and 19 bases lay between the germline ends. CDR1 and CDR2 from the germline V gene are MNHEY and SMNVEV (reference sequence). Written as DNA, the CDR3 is TGTGCCAGCAGTGCTGGCCATGGGGCCCGTACCTACGAGCAGTACTTC. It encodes CASSAGHGARTYEQYF.

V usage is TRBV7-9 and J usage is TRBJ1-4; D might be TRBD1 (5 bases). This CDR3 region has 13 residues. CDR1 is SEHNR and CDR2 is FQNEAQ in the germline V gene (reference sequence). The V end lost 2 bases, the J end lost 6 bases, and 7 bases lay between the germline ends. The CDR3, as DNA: TGTGCCAGCAGCTTACGGGGGTATGAAAAACTGTTTTTT. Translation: CASSLRGYEKLFF.

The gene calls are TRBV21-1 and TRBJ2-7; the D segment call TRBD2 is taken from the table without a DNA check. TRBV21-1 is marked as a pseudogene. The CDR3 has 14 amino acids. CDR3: CASSKLTPGGEQYV. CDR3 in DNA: TGTGCCAGCAGCAAACTCACGCCCGGGGGGGAGCAGTACGTC.

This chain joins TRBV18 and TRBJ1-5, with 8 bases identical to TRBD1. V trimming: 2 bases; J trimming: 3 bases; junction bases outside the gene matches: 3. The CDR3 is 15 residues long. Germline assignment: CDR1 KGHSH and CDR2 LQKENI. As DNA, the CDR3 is TGTGCCAGCTCACCAACGACAGGGGTCAATCAGCCCCAGCATTTT. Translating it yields CASSPTTGVNQPQHF.

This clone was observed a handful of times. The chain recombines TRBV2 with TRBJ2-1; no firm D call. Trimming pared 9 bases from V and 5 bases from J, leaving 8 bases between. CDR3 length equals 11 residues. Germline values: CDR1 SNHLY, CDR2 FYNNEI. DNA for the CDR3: TGTGCCAGAGGCCTAGACAATGAGCAGTTCTTC. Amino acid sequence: CARGLDNEQFF.

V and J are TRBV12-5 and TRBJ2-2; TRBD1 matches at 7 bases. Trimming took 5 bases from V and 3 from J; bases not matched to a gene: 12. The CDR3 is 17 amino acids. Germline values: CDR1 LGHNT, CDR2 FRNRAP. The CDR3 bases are TGTGCTAGTGGTCCCGACAGGGAAGACTCCGACACCGGGGAGCTGTTTTTT. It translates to CASGPDREDSDTGELFF. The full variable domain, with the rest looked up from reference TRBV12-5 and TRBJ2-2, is DARVTQTPRHKVTEMGQEVTMRCQPILGHNTVFWYRQTMMQGLELLAYFRNRAPLDDSGMPKDRFSAEMPDATLATLKIQPSEPRDSAVYFCASGPDREDSDTGELFFGEGSRLTVL.

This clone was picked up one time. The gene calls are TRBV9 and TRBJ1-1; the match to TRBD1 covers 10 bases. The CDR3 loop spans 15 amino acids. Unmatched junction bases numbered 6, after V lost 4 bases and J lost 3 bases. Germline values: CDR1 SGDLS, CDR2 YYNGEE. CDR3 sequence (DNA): TGTGCCAGCAGCTTCGGGGACAGGGGCTACACTGAAGCTTTCTTT. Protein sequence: CASSFGDRGYTEAFF.

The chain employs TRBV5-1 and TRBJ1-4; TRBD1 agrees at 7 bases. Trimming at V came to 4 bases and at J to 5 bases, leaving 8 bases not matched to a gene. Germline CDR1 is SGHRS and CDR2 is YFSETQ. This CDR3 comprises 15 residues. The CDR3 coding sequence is TGCGCCAGCAGCCCGGGAGGGGGCGGAAATGAAAAACTGTTTTTT. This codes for CASSPGGGGNEKLFF. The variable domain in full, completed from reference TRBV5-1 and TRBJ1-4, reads KAGVTQTPRYLIKTRGQQVTLSCSPISGHRSVSWYQQTPGQGLQFLFEYFSETQRNKGNFPGRFSGRQFSNSRSEMNVSTLELGDSALYLCASSPGGGGNEKLFFGSGTQLSVL.

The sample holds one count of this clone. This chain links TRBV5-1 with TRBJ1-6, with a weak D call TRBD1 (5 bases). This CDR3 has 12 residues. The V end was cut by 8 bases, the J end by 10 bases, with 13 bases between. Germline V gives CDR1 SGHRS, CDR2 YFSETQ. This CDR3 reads CASPLRGSPLHF. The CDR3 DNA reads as TGCGCCAGTCCTCTCCGGGGGTCACCCCTCCACTTT.

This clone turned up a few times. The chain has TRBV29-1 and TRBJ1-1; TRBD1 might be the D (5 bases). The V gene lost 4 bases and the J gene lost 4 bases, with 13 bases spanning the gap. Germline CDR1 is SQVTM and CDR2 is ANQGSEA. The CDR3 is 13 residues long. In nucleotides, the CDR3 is TGCAGCGTTGCCGGCAGGGCACGCACTGAAGCTTTCTTT. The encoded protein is CSVAGRARTEAFF.

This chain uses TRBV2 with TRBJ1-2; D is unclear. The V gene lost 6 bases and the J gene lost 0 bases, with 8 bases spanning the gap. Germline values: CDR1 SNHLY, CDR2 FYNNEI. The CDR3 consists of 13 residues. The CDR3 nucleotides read TGTGCCAGCAGGCAGGCATCTAACTATGGCTACACCTTC. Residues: CASRQASNYGYTF.

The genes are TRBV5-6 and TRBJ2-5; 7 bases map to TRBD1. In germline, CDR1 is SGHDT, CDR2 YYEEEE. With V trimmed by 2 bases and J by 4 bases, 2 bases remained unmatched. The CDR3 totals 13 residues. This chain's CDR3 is CASSLGGAETQYF. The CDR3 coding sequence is TGTGCCAGCAGCTTAGGGGGCGCAGAGACCCAGTACTTC.

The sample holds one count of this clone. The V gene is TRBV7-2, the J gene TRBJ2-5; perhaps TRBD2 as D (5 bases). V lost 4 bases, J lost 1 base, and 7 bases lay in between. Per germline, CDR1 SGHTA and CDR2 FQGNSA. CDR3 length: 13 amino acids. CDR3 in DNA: TGTGCCAGCAGCTCGAGGGTCCAAGAGACCCAGTACTTC. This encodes CASSSRVQETQYF.

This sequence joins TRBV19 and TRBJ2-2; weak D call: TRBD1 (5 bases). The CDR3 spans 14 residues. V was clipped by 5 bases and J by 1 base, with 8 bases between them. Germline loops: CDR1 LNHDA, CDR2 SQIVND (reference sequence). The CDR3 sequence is CASSPQGNTGELFF. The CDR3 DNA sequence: TGTGCCAGTAGTCCCCAGGGGAACACCGGGGAGCTGTTTTTT.

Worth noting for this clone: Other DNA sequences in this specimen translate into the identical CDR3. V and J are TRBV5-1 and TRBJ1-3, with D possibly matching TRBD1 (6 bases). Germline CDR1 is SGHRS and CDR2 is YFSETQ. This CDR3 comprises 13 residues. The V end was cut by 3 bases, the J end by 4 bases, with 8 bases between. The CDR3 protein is CASSSGAGNTIYF. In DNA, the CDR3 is TGCGCCAGCAGCTCAGGGGCAGGAAACACCATATATTTT.

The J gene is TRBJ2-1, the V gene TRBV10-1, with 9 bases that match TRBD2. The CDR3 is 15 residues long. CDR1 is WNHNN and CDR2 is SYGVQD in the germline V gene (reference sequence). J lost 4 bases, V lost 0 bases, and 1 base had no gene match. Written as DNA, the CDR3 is TGCGCCAGCAGTGAGTCGCGGGGGGGGTACAATGAGCAGTTCTTC. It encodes CASSESRGGYNEQFF.

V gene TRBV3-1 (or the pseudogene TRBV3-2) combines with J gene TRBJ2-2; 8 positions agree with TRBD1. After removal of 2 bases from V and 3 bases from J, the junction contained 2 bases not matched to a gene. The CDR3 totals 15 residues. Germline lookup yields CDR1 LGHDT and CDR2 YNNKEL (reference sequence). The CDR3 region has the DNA TGTGCCAGCAGCCAACGGACAGGGTACACCGGGGAGCTGTTTTTT. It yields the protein CASSQRTGYTGELFF.

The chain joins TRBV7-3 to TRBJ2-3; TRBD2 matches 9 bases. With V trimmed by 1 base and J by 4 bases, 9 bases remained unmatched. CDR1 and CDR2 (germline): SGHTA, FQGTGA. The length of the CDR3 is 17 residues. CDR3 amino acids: CASSLKGRAGGADTQYF. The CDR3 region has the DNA TGTGCCAGCAGCTTAAAGGGTCGAGCGGGGGGAGCAGATACGCAGTATTTT.

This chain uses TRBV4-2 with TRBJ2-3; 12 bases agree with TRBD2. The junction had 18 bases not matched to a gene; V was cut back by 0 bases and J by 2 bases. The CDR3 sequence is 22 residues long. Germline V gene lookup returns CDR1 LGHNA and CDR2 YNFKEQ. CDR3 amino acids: CASSQEARASTSGGPHTDTQYF. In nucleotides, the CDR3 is TGTGCCAGCAGCCAAGAGGCCAGGGCCAGTACTAGCGGGGGGCCTCACACAGATACGCAGTATTTT.

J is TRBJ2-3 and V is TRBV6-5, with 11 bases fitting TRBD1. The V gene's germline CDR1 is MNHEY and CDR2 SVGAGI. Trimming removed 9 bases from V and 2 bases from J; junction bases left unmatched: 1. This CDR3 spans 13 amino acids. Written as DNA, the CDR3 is TGTGCCAGTGGACAGGGGGCCACAGATACGCAGTATTTT. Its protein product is CASGQGATDTQYF.

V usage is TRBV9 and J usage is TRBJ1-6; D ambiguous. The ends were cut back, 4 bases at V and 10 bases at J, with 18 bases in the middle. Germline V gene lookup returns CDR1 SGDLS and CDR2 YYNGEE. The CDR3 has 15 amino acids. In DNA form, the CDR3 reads TGTGCCAGCAGCCCGACGTTTGTAGGCGGCTCACCCCTCCACTTT. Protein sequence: CASSPTFVGGSPLHF.

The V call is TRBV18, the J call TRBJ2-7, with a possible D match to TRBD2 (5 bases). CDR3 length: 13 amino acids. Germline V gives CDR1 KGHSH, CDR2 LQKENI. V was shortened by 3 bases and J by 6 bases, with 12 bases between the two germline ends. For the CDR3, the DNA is TGTGCCAGCTCACCCTCGGACCGGGGCGAGCAGTACGTC. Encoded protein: CASSPSDRGEQYV.

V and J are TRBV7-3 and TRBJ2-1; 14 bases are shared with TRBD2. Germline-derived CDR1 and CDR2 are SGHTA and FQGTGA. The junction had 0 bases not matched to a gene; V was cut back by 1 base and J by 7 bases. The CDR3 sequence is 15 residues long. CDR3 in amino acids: CASSLRLAGGNEQFF. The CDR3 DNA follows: TGTGCCAGCAGCTTAAGACTAGCGGGGGGGAATGAGCAGTTCTTC.

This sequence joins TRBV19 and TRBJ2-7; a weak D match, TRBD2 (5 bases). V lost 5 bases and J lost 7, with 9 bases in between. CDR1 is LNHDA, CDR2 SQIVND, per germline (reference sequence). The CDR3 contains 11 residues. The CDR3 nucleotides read TGTGCCAGTAGTGGTTCGGGGGAGCAGTACGTC. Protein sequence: CASSGSGEQYV.

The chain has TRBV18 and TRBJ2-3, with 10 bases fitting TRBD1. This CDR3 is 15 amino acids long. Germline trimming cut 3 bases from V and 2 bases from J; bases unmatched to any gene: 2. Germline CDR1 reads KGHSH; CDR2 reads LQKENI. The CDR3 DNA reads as TGTGCCAGCTCACCGGGACAGGGGATCACAGATACGCAGTATTTT. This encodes CASSPGQGITDTQYF. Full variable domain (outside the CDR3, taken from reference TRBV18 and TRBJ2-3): NAGVMQNPRHLVRRRGQEARLRCSPMKGHSHVYWYRQLPEEGLKFMVYLQKENIIDESGMPKERFSAEFPKEGPSILRIQQVVRGDSAAYFCASSPGQGITDTQYFGPGTRLTVL.

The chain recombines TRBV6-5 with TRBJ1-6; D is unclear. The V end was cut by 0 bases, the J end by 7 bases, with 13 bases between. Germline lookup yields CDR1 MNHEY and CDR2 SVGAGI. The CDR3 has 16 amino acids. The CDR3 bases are TGTGCCAGCAGTTACTCGACTGGCCCCCTCAATTCACCCCTCCACTTT. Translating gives CASSYSTGPLNSPLHF.

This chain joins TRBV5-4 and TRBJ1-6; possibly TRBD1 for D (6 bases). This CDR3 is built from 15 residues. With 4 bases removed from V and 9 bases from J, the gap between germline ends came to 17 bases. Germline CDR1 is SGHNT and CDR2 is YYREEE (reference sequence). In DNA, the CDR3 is TGTGCCAGCAGCCCCCAGGGGCGCATAGGTTCACCCCTCCACTTT. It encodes CASSPQGRIGSPLHF.